A single sample gave rise to the 9 T cell receptor beta chains below, sequenced in a study of blood T cell repertoires in COVID-19. Here immunoSEQ multiplex PCR was the method, and the copy in TCRdb shows in-frame clones only, minus some. The sample gives around 150,000 clones, 82% of which show up once; more than 6% is in the top ten. Material: peripheral blood. The source of these receptors is a woman between 35 and 50 years old with COVID-19, enrolled during active disease.

The table lists this clone with a few counts. The chain recombines TRBV5-6 with TRBJ2-3, with 9 bases lining up with TRBD2. CDR1 is SGHDT and CDR2 is YYEEEE in the germline V gene. Trimming took 5 bases from V and 4 from J; bases not matched to a gene: 8. The CDR3 spans 15 residues. The CDR3 DNA reads TGTGCCAGCAGGGCGGGACTAGCCAATCCAGATACGCAGTATTTT. Its protein is CASRAGLANPDTQYF. Using reference TRBV5-6 and TRBJ2-3 for the parts outside the CDR3, the full variable domain is DAGVTQSPTHLIKTRGQQVTLRCSPKSGHDTVSWYQQALGQGPQFIFQYYEEEERQRGNFPDRFSGHQFPNYSSELNVNALLLGDSALYLCASRAGLANPDTQYFGPGTRLTVL.

V and J are TRBV7-2 and TRBJ2-1, with 11 bases aligning to TRBD2. J lost 0 bases, V lost 6 bases, and 7 bases had no gene match. This CDR3 has 17 amino acids. Per the germline V gene, CDR1 is SGHTA and CDR2 is FQGNSA. The CDR3 reads CASSSGLAGSSYNEQFF. The CDR3 DNA reads as TGTGCCAGCAGTTCCGGACTAGCGGGTAGCTCCTACAATGAGCAGTTCTTC.

The V and J genes are TRBV29-1 and TRBJ1-1; D may be TRBD1 (5 bases). The CDR3 runs to 12 residues. V gave up 8 bases and J gave up 4 bases, with 14 bases separating them. Germline CDR1 reads SQVTM; CDR2 reads ANQGSEA. CDR3 residues: CSFGGGSTEAFF. The CDR3 DNA is TGCAGCTTTGGGGGGGGTTCCACTGAAGCTTTCTTT.

Many counts were recorded for this clone. This rearrangement joins TRBV5-4 to TRBJ2-1; perhaps TRBD2 as D (6 bases). CDR1 and CDR2 (germline): SGHNT, YYREEE (reference sequence). Trimming cost V 4 bases and J 3 bases, with 14 bases left between them. The CDR3 extends over 15 amino acids. CDR3: CASSTAGNRYNEQFF. Written as DNA, the CDR3 is TGTGCCAGCAGCACCGCGGGGAACCGCTACAATGAGCAGTTCTTC.

CDR3 nucleotide sequence: TGCAGTGCTAGTCCCGGAACAGAGAGCTCCTATAATTCACCCCTCCACTTT. Translation gives CSASPGTESSYNSPLHF. This chain uses TRBV20-1 with TRBJ1-6, with D unclear. This CDR3 has 17 residues. From germline, CDR1 is DFQATT and CDR2 SNEGSKA (reference sequence). Trimming shortened V by 3 bases and J by 0 bases, and 15 bases separated the two germline ends.

The chain uses TRBV19 and TRBJ1-2; TRBD1 matches at 7 bases. With 4 bases clipped from V and 6 bases from J, the junction kept 5 bases outside the gene matches. The CDR3 loop spans 13 amino acids. CDR1 and CDR2 (germline): LNHDA, SQIVND (reference sequence). The CDR3 DNA reads as TGTGCCAGTAGTACGGGACAGTTCCATGGCTACACCTTC. This translates into CASSTGQFHGYTF.

This chain joins TRBV30 and TRBJ1-1; D uncertain. Trimming pared 2 bases from V and 3 bases from J, leaving 13 bases between. Germline CDR1 GTSNPN, CDR2 SVGIG (reference sequence). The CDR3 runs 14 residues. The CDR3 here is CAWSSYTADTEAFF. CDR3 bases: TGTGCCTGGAGTTCGTATACAGCAGACACTGAAGCTTTCTTT.

This clone has a handful of counts. V usage is TRBV29-1 and J usage is TRBJ2-3; TRBD1 matches 7 bases. V shed 7 bases and J 3 bases; nucleotides not matched to a gene: 10. The germline V gene encodes CDR1 SQVTM and CDR2 ANQGSEA. The CDR3 spans 14 residues. The DNA of the CDR3 is TGCAGCGCGGCATACAGGGGATCGACAGATACGCAGTATTTT. This translates into CSAAYRGSTDTQYF.

The J gene is TRBJ2-7, the V gene TRBV7-9; D gene ambiguous. The CDR3 has 13 amino acids. V lost 1 base and J 3 bases, leaving 7 bases between the germline ends. CDR1 and CDR2 from the germline V gene are SEHNR and FQNEAQ (reference sequence). The CDR3 DNA reads TGTGCCAGCAGCTTAGGTCCGTACTACGAGCAGTACTTC. It is translated as CASSLGPYYEQYF.